This is a list of T cell receptor beta chains from one sample in a study of PD-1 blockade in classical Hodgkin lymphoma. Profiled with immunoSEQ multiplex PCR; TCRdb holds only in-frame clones, not every one. The sample lists some 39,000 clones; more than 70% were seen once. The sample in question was peripheral blood mononuclear cells (PBMCs), obtained at baseline. These receptors all stem from a human donor with classical Hodgkin lymphoma. Both conserved end residues are part of each CDR3. Each record gives: D gene, J gene, CDR3 length, V gene, clone size, CDR3 DNA, CDR3 protein. D genes are given only for firm matches. Some rows have no size entry. The others give once, few or many, or a class for an expanded clone.

d_call: -; j_call: TRBJ2-3; cdr3_length: 14; v_call: TRBV29-1; clone_size: -; cdr3_nt: TGCAGCGTTCGGAAGGGTTTAGGTACAGATACGCAGTATTTT; cdr3_aa: CSVRKGLGTDTQYF
d_call: -; j_call: TRBJ2-1; cdr3_length: 17; v_call: TRBV27; clone_size: -; cdr3_nt: TGTGCCAGCAGAGACGGCCCCCTTAGTCTCTCCTACAATGAGCAGTTCTTC; cdr3_aa: CASRDGPLSLSYNEQFF
d_call: -; j_call: TRBJ2-1; cdr3_length: 14; v_call: TRBV10-3; clone_size: -; cdr3_nt: TGTGCCATCAGAAACTCTGGGGATTACAATGAGCAGTTCTTC; cdr3_aa: CAIRNSGDYNEQFF
d_call: -; j_call: TRBJ2-2; cdr3_length: 15; v_call: TRBV11-3; clone_size: -; cdr3_nt: TGTGCCAGCAGCTTCTCGACAGGACGCACCGGGGAGCTGTTTTTT; cdr3_aa: CASSFSTGRTGELFF
d_call: TRBD1; j_call: TRBJ2-7; cdr3_length: 14; v_call: TRBV6-5; clone_size: -; cdr3_nt: TGTGCCAGCAGCGCGGGACAGGGCACCTCCGAGCAGTACTTC; cdr3_aa: CASSAGQGTSEQYF
d_call: TRBD1; j_call: TRBJ2-1; cdr3_length: 17; v_call: TRBV5-1; clone_size: -; cdr3_nt: TGCGCCAGCAGCCCTACGAGACAGGGAAGTTCCTACAATGAGCAGTTCTTC; cdr3_aa: CASSPTRQGSSYNEQFF
d_call: -; j_call: TRBJ2-7; cdr3_length: 14; v_call: TRBV27; clone_size: -; cdr3_nt: TGTGCCAGCAGTTTATTCGGGACTTCGTACGAGCAGTACTTC; cdr3_aa: CASSLFGTSYEQYF
d_call: -; j_call: TRBJ1-5; cdr3_length: 14; v_call: TRBV18; clone_size: -; cdr3_nt: TGTGCCAGCTCACCCGTCCCAGAGGGTCAGCCCCAGCATTTT; cdr3_aa: CASSPVPEGQPQHF
d_call: -; j_call: TRBJ1-1; cdr3_length: 12; v_call: TRBV28; clone_size: -; cdr3_nt: TGTGCCAGCAGTTTATCGAGGGCCGAAGCTTTCTTT; cdr3_aa: CASSLSRAEAFF
d_call: TRBD1; j_call: TRBJ2-7; cdr3_length: 15; v_call: TRBV5-1; clone_size: -; cdr3_nt: TGCGCCAGCAGCTATGGGACAGGGACCTCCCACGAGCAGTACTTC; cdr3_aa: CASSYGTGTSHEQYF
d_call: TRBD2; j_call: TRBJ2-5; cdr3_length: 14; v_call: TRBV7-6; clone_size: -; cdr3_nt: TGTGCCAGCAGCTTAGCGGGGGGGGATTCGGCCCAGTACTTC; cdr3_aa: CASSLAGGDSAQYF
d_call: -; j_call: TRBJ1-4; cdr3_length: 16; v_call: TRBV14; clone_size: -; cdr3_nt: TGTGCCAGCAGCCAAGAATGGGGGCGGGCGAATGAAAAACTGTTTTTT; cdr3_aa: CASSQEWGRANEKLFF
d_call: TRBD2; j_call: TRBJ2-7; cdr3_length: 17; v_call: TRBV15; clone_size: -; cdr3_nt: TGTGCCACCAGCAGAGACCCAGCGGGAGAAGCCAGAGACGAGCAGTACTTC; cdr3_aa: CATSRDPAGEARDEQYF
d_call: -; j_call: TRBJ1-5; cdr3_length: 14; v_call: TRBV7-9; clone_size: -; cdr3_nt: TGTGCCAGCAGCTTAGCGTTTAGCAATCAGCCCCAGCATTTT; cdr3_aa: CASSLAFSNQPQHF
d_call: TRBD1; j_call: TRBJ1-5; cdr3_length: 16; v_call: TRBV7-9; clone_size: -; cdr3_nt: TGTGCCAGCAGCAGTGGACAGGGGAACGGCAATCAGCCCCAGCATTTT; cdr3_aa: CASSSGQGNGNQPQHF
d_call: TRBD2; j_call: TRBJ2-7; cdr3_length: 13; v_call: TRBV7-2; clone_size: -; cdr3_nt: TGTGCCAGCAGCTTGAGGCGGGAGGCCGAGCAGTACTTC; cdr3_aa: CASSLRREAEQYF
d_call: -; j_call: TRBJ1-1; cdr3_length: 13; v_call: TRBV5-4; clone_size: -; cdr3_nt: TGTGCCAGCAGGAGGGGCGGATATACTGAAGCTTTCTTT; cdr3_aa: CASRRGGYTEAFF
d_call: TRBD2; j_call: TRBJ2-5; cdr3_length: 17; v_call: TRBV4-3; clone_size: -; cdr3_nt: TGCGCCAGCAGCCAAGATAGGTCTAGCGGGGTTCAAGAGACCCAGTACTTC; cdr3_aa: CASSQDRSSGVQETQYF
d_call: TRBD1; j_call: TRBJ2-7; cdr3_length: 11; v_call: TRBV27; clone_size: once; cdr3_nt: TGTGCCAGTACAGGGGTGGGCGAGCAGTACTTC; cdr3_aa: CASTGVGEQYF
d_call: TRBD1; j_call: TRBJ2-1; cdr3_length: 14; v_call: TRBV29-1; clone_size: -; cdr3_nt: TGCAGCGTGGGACAGATCATTACCTACAATGAGCAGTTCTTC; cdr3_aa: CSVGQIITYNEQFF
d_call: -; j_call: TRBJ1-5; cdr3_length: 13; v_call: TRBV19; clone_size: -; cdr3_nt: TGTGCCAGTAGATTCGGGGCGGGTCAGCCCCAGCATTTT; cdr3_aa: CASRFGAGQPQHF
d_call: -; j_call: TRBJ1-5; cdr3_length: 13; v_call: TRBV18; clone_size: -; cdr3_nt: TGTGCCAGCTCACCATCAGGGAATCAGCCCCAGCATTTT; cdr3_aa: CASSPSGNQPQHF
d_call: -; j_call: TRBJ2-5; cdr3_length: 13; v_call: TRBV29-1; clone_size: -; cdr3_nt: TGCAGCGTTGAACTCTCCCAGGGAGAGACCCAGTACTTC; cdr3_aa: CSVELSQGETQYF
d_call: -; j_call: TRBJ1-1; cdr3_length: 14; v_call: TRBV15; clone_size: -; cdr3_nt: TGTGCCACCAGCAGTGGCAGTTTGAACACTGAAGCTTTCTTT; cdr3_aa: CATSSGSLNTEAFF
d_call: -; j_call: TRBJ1-2; cdr3_length: 14; v_call: TRBV7-9; clone_size: -; cdr3_nt: TGTGCCAGCAGCTTGGGTTTGGGTAACTATGGCTACACCTTC; cdr3_aa: CASSLGLGNYGYTF
d_call: TRBD2; j_call: TRBJ2-2; cdr3_length: 16; v_call: TRBV7-3; clone_size: -; cdr3_nt: TGTGCCAGCAGCCACCGCGGGGGGGCCAAGGTCGGGGAGCTGTTTTTT; cdr3_aa: CASSHRGGAKVGELFF
d_call: -; j_call: TRBJ2-7; cdr3_length: 14; v_call: TRBV4-3; clone_size: -; cdr3_nt: TGCGCCAGCAGCCGAAAGAGGGGTGTTCCCGAGCAGTACTTC; cdr3_aa: CASSRKRGVPEQYF
d_call: -; j_call: TRBJ1-5; cdr3_length: 14; v_call: TRBV28; clone_size: -; cdr3_nt: TGTGCCAGCAGTAGCGGGGGCACGAATCAGCCCCAGCATTTT; cdr3_aa: CASSSGGTNQPQHF
d_call: -; j_call: TRBJ1-4; cdr3_length: 14; v_call: TRBV4-3; clone_size: -; cdr3_nt: TGCGCCAGCAGACCCAGGGTGGATAATGAAAAACTGTTTTTT; cdr3_aa: CASRPRVDNEKLFF